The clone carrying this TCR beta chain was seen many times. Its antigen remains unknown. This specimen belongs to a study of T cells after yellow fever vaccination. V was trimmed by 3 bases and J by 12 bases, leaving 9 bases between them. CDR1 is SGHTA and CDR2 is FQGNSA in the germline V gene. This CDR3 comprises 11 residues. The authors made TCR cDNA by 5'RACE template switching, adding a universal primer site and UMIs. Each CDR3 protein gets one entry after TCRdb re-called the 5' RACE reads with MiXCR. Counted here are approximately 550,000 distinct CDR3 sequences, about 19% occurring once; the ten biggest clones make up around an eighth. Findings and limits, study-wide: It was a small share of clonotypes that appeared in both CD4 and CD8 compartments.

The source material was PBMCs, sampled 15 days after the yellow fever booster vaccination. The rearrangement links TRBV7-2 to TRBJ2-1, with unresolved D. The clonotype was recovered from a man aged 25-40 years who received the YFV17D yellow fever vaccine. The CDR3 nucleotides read TGTGCCAGCAGCTTGGCCCTTTCGCAGTTCTTC. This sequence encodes CASSLALSQFF.